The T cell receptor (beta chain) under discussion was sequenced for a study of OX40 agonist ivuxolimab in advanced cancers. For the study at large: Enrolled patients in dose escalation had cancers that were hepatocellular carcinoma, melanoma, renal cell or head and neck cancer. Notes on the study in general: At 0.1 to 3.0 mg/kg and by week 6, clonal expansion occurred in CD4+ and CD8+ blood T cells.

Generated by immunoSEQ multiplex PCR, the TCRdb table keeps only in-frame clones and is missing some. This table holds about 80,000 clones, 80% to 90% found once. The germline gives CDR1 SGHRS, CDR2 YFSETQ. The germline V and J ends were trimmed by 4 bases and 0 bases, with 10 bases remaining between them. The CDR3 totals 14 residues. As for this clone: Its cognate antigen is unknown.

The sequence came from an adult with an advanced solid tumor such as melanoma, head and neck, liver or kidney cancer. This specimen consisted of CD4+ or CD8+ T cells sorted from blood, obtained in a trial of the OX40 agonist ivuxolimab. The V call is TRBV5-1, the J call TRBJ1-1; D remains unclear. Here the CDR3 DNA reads TGCGCCAGCAGCCCGGGAGGTCTGAACACTGAAGCTTTCTTT. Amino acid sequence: CASSPGGLNTEAFF.